The clone carrying this T cell receptor beta chain was recorded only once. The sample is drawn from a study of OX40 agonist ivuxolimab in advanced cancers. Here immunoSEQ multiplex PCR was the method, and the copy in TCRdb shows in-frame clones only, minus some. Among over 75,000 clones listed, about 83% were seen once. Patients with a history of autoimmune disease or on systemic immunosuppression were excluded. The starting material was CD4+ or CD8+ T cells sorted from blood, obtained in a trial of the OX40 agonist ivuxolimab. The origin of this receptor is an adult with an advanced solid tumor such as melanoma, head and neck, liver or kidney cancer.

The CDR3 loop reads CASPMWHIYGYTF. CDR3 coding DNA: TGTGCCAGCCCAATGTGGCATATCTATGGCTACACCTTC. The chain has TRBV6-5 and TRBJ1-2; D is undetermined. V lost 8 bases and J lost 4, with 14 bases in between. Germline V gene lookup returns CDR1 MNHEY and CDR2 SVGAGI. This CDR3 spans 13 amino acids.